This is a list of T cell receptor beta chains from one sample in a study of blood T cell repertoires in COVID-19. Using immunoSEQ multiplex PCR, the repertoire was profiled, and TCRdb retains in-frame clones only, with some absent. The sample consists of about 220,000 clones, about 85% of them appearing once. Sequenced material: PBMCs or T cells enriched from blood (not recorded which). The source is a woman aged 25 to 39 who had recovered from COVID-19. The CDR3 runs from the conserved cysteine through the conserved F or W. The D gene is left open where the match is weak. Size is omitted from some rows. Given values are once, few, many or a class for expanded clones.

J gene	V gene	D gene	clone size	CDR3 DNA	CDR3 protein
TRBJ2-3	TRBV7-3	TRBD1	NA	TGTGCCAGCAGCCAGGGGACAGGGACCGATACGCAGTATTTT	CASSQGTGTDTQYF
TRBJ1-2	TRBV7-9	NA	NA	TGTGCCAGCAGCTTTCGCGACTATGGCTACACCTTC	CASSFRDYGYTF
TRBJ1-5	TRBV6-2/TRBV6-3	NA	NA	TGTGCCAGCAGTTACTCGACACTCCCGGGATATCAGCCCCAGCATTTT	CASSYSTLPGYQPQHF
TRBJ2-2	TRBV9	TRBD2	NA	TGTGCCAGCAGCGTCAGCGGGGGGGCCGGCGGGGAGCTGTTTTTT	CASSVSGGAGGELFF
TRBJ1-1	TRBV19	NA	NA	TGTGCCAGTAGTATAGGAGTAAACACTGAAGCTTTCTTT	CASSIGVNTEAFF
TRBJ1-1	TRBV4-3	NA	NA	TGCGCCAGCAGCCAAGAGGCCCGTATGAACACTGAAGCTTTCTTT	CASSQEARMNTEAFF
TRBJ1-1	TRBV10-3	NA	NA	TGTGCCATCAGTGAGGGGGGGGACTCTGAAGCTTTCTTT	CAISEGGDSEAFF
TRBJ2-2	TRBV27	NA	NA	TGTGCCAGCAGTTTGTCAGGGTTAGGGGAGCTGTTTTTT	CASSLSGLGELFF
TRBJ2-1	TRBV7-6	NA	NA	TGTGCCAGCAGCTCGAGTGGGGCCGAAGGATATTACAATGAGCAGTTCTTC	CASSSSGAEGYYNEQFF
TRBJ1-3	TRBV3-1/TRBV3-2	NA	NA	TGTGCCAGCAGCCAAGTTAAGGAGATCTCTGGAAACACCATATATTTT	CASSQVKEISGNTIYF
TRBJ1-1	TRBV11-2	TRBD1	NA	TGTGCCAGCAGCCCTACAGGGGCGGTGGGCACTGAAGCTTTCTTT	CASSPTGAVGTEAFF
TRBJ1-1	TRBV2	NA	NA	TGTGCCAGCACCCTTGGGGGGTCCATGAACACTGAAGCTTTCTTT	CASTLGGSMNTEAFF
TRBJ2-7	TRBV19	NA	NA	TGTGCCAGTAGTATTTTGGGGGGGCCCCCCTACGAGCAGTACTTC	CASSILGGPPYEQYF
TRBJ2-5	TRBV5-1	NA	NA	TGCGCCAGCAGGAAGGACAGCCTACAAGAGACCCAGTACTTC	CASRKDSLQETQYF
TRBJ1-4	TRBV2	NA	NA	TGTGCCAGCAGTGTCCGACAGACTAATGAAAAACTGTTTTTT	CASSVRQTNEKLFF
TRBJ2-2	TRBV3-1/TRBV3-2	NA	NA	TGTGCCAGCAGCCGGACAGAAAACACCGGGGAGCTGTTTTTT	CASSRTENTGELFF
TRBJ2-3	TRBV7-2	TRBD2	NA	TGTGCCAGCAGACAAAGGACTAGCGGGGGGATCACAGATACGCAGTATTTT	CASRQRTSGGITDTQYF
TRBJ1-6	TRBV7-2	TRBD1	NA	TGTGCCAGCAGCTTAGCCGGGACAGTTAGTTCACCCCTCCACTTT	CASSLAGTVSSPLHF
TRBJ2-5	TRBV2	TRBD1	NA	TGTGCCAGCAGCCCAGACAGGGGGCGAGGGAAAGAGACCCAGTACTTC	CASSPDRGRGKETQYF
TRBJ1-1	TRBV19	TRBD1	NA	TGTGCCAACTCCGGGACAGGGGTAAAGAAGGTGATGAACACTGAAGCTTTCTTT	CANSGTGVKKVMNTEAFF
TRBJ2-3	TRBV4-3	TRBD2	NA	TGCGCCAGCAGCCCCGGACTAGCGGGGGGAACTACGCAGTATTTT	CASSPGLAGGTTQYF
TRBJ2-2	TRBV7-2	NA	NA	TGTGCCAGCAGCCCCCGTCGGTCGGACACCGGGGAGCTGTTTTTT	CASSPRRSDTGELFF
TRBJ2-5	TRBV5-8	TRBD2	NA	TGTGCCAGCAGCAGAGCGGGACGGATGCAAGAGACCCAGTACTTC	CASSRAGRMQETQYF
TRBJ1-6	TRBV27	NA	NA	TGTGCCAGCAGTCCCTCCGCGGGTCCAGCTGGCGGACCCCTCCACTTT	CASSPSAGPAGGPLHF
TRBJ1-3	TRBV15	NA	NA	TGTGCCACCAGCAGAGGTGCGTTGCAATCTGGAAACACCATATATTTT	CATSRGALQSGNTIYF
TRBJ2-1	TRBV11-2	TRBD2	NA	TGTGCCAGCCGGACTAGCGGGCGCAATGAGCAGTTCTTC	CASRTSGRNEQFF
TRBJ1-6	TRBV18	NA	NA	TGTGCCAGCTCACCATCGACAGGTGAAAATTCACCCCTCCACTTT	CASSPSTGENSPLHF
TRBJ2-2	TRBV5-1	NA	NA	TGCGCCAGCAGCTTGGCTTCCGGGGAGCTGTTTTTT	CASSLASGELFF
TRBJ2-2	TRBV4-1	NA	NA	TGCGCCAGCAGCCGCCACGGGGGGAACACCGGGGAGCTGTTTTTT	CASSRHGGNTGELFF
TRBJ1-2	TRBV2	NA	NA	TGTGCCAGCAGTGATGAGGAAACCTATGGCTACACCTTC	CASSDEETYGYTF
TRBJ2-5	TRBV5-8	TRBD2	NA	TGTGCCAGCAGCTTGGCGTACGCGGGACTAGTGAAGTCTGAGACCCAGTACTTC	CASSLAYAGLVKSETQYF
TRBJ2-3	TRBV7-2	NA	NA	TGTGCCAGCCGGAGGGGGGGGGCCACAGATACGCAGTATTTT	CASRRGGATDTQYF
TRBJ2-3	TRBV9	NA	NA	TGTGCCAGCAGCTCCGGTCGCGGCACAGATACGCAGTATTTT	CASSSGRGTDTQYF
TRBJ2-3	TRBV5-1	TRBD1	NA	TGCGCCAGCAGCTTGGGTCAGGGGGGCACAGATACGCAGTATTTT	CASSLGQGGTDTQYF
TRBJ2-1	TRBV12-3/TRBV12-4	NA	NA	TGTGCCAGCAGTTTATATAATGAGCAGTTCTTC	CASSLYNEQFF
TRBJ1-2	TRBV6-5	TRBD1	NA	TGTGCCAGCAGTTACCAGACAGGGTCCTATGGCTACACCTTC	CASSYQTGSYGYTF
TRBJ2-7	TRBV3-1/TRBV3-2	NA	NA	TGTGCCAGCAGCCGCACGGGGAGGGAGCAGTACTTC	CASSRTGREQYF
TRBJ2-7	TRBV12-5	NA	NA	TGTGCTAGTGGACGGAGCTACGAGCAGTACTTC	CASGRSYEQYF
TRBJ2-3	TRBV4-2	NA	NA	TGTGCCAGCAGCCAAGGGCGCCCCGGGGATACGCAGTATTTT	CASSQGRPGDTQYF
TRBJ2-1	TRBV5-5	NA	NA	TGTGCCAGCAGCCCCGCAGGGGCCCAACCAGAGCAGTTCTTC	CASSPAGAQPEQFF
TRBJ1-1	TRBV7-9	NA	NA	TGTGCCAGCAGCCCTAGCAGCTTGAACACTGAAGCTTTCTTT	CASSPSSLNTEAFF
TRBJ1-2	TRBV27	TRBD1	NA	TGTGCCAGCAGTTCTGGACAGGCTGGAGGGTATGGCTACACCTTC	CASSSGQAGGYGYTF
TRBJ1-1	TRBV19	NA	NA	TGTGCCAGTAGTACATATCTAACCGGCGGCACTGAAGCTTTCTTT	CASSTYLTGGTEAFF
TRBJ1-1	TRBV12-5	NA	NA	TGTGCTAGTGGTTTGGTAGGGACAAGTGTAGCTTTCTTT	CASGLVGTSVAFF
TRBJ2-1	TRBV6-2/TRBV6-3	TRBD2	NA	TGTGCCAGCAGTTACGGGCGGGGGTTCTACAATGAGCAGTTCTTC	CASSYGRGFYNEQFF
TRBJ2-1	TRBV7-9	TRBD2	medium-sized	TGTGCCAGCAGCTTAGGAGGACTAGCGTATGAGCAGTTCTTC	CASSLGGLAYEQFF
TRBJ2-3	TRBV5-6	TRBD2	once	TGTGCCAGCAGCCCCCGGGACGGGGGGATAGGGACGCAGTATTTT	CASSPRDGGIGTQYF
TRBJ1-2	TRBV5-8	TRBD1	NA	TGTGCCAGCAGATCACGGAACACAGGGGGACCTGGTGGCTACACCTTC	CASRSRNTGGPGGYTF
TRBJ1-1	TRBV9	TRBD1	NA	TGTGCCAGTAGCACAGGGGACACTGAAGCTTTCTTT	CASSTGDTEAFF
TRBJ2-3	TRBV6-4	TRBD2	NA	TGTGCCAGCAGTGAGTCAGCGGGGGGGCGGGGAACGCAGTATTTT	CASSESAGGRGTQYF
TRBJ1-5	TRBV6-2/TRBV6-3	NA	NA	TGTGCCAGCAGTTACGCAGGGTTTGGCAATCAGCCCCAGCATTTT	CASSYAGFGNQPQHF
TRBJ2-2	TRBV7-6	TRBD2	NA	TGTGCCAGCAGATCCCGGGAACTAGCGGGGGCCTCGAACACCGGGGAGCTGTTTTTT	CASRSRELAGASNTGELFF
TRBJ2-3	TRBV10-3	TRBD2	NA	TGTGCCATTCGTAGCGGGGGGGCAGCAGATACGCAGTATTTT	CAIRSGGAADTQYF
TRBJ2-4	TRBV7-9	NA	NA	TGTGCCAGCAGTATAGGGGGGGACAAAAACATTCAGTACTTC	CASSIGGDKNIQYF